This T cell receptor (beta chain) was identified in a study of blood T cell repertoires in COVID-19 (dated by TCRdb to the early 2020s). Looking at the study overall: Samples from collaborators originated in the United States, Italy and Spain and spanned both the acute and convalescent phases of COVID-19. The material from the prospective study consisted of cDNA or gDNA derived from T cells, B-cell-depleted T cells, or PBMCs. Deeply sampled blood TCRbeta repertoires from subjects exposed to, actively infected with, or recovered from COVID-19 were included in the dataset. The repertoires were released in a freely available public database meant as a resource for research on the immune response to SARS-CoV-2. Samples were obtained from the ongoing ImmuneRACE study (first 160 participants) and from some 1,300 subjects provided by 6 global collaborators. A de-identified subject ID, COVID-19 status, age in years and sex were almost always included in the sample metadata. Where available, HLA class I and class II types were obtained from metadata supplied by the sample provider rather than from assay-based typing.

In the case of this clone: It lacks a known antigen. It has no much larger one-base neighbor in the sample; base qualities were not kept.

The full study reports these points: How much clinical and demographic metadata was included differed by source and by participant, and the metadata was provided uncurated.

From the cysteine through the phenylalanine, the CDR3 covers 14 amino acids. The sequence is cut down to CDR3 DNA, 42 bases in frame from base 1. Looking up the germline V gene (reference sequence) yields CDR1 SGHKS and CDR2 YYEKEE. Deletion took 0 bases off V and 2 bases off J, with a span of 9 bases between the germline ends. The immunoSEQ Assay, a bias-controlled multiplex PCR, was used to amplify TCRbeta CDR3 regions from genomic DNA. The source study handled its data this way. Within the assay, amplification of reference gene primers was used to estimate how many nucleated cells each sample contained. To quantify the absolute abundance of each unique TCRbeta CDR3 rearrangement, sequence reads were collapsed and filtered. For each sample, productive Simpson clonality was calculated as the square root of Simpson's diversity index over productive rearrangements. Not all clones reach the TCRdb copy of this immuneACCESS table, which keeps in-frame sequences only. Checked studies attribute under half of the gap to unresolved V genes and leave the rest unexplained. D and trimming were read from the DNA, whereas the V and J calls and clone size are those reported in that table. The sample table holds around 200,000 clones, of which roughly 89% were seen once. The ten largest clonotypes hold 2% to 2.5% of the sample.

Participants in the prospective study were aged roughly 18 to 89 years, lived in about two dozen United States geographic areas, and enrolled through a virtual design. To assign participants to cohorts, the prospective study relied on clinical history that participants themselves reported in a screening survey and a study questionnaire. In the prospective study, whole blood, serum and a nasopharyngeal or oropharyngeal swab were collected from each participant by mobile phlebotomists. Over a roughly 2-month period, participants in the prospective study had the option of providing additional blood draws and questionnaires. Before DNA extraction, blood samples from the prospective study were shipped at room temperature or frozen.

The sequenced sample was PBMCs or T cells enriched from blood (not recorded which). This receptor was identified in a woman aged 35 to 49 with acute COVID-19. This chain is built from TRBV5-5 and TRBJ2-7, with the D gene uncertain. The nucleotides are TGTGCCAGCAGCTTGGAATATGGCCCCTACGAGCAGTACTTC. It translates as CASSLEYGPYEQYF.